This T cell receptor (beta chain) was retrieved from a study of blood T cell repertoires in COVID-19. Repertoires were generated with immunoSEQ multiplex PCR, while TCRdb's copy carries only in-frame clones and drops some. The data hold about 90,000 clones, with over 75% observed a single time. This CDR3 is built from 16 residues. Per the germline V gene, CDR1 is SGHNT and CDR2 is YYREEE (reference sequence). The ends were cut back, 0 bases at V and 0 bases at J, with 10 bases in the middle. V is TRBV5-4 and J is TRBJ1-5; D is possibly TRBD1 (5 bases). The sequenced sample was peripheral blood. This clonotype originated in a man aged 80 or over with active or convalescent COVID-19. As DNA, the CDR3 is TGTGCCAGCAGCTTGGACGGACATAATAGCAATCAGCCCCAGCATTTT. Residues: CASSLDGHNSNQPQHF.